The next 27 T cell receptor beta chains were all read from a single sample in a study of early stage breast cancer tumors. Method: immunoSEQ multiplex PCR; TCRdb's copy keeps in-frame clones and lacks some. Of 69,000 or so clones listed, more than 70% are singletons. Input material: blood. All receptors derive from a person aged 35-50 years with breast cancer.

V is TRBV9 and J is TRBJ2-7; perhaps TRBD2 as D (6 bases). V was cut by 0 bases and J by 5 bases, with 12 bases left in between. The CDR3 runs to 14 residues. Germline values: CDR1 SGDLS, CDR2 YYNGEE. The CDR3 sequence: CASSVGLAIHEQYF. Here the CDR3 DNA reads TGTGCCAGCAGCGTAGGGCTAGCGATCCACGAGCAGTACTTC.

The rearrangement links TRBV27 to TRBJ1-6, with 7 bases identical to TRBD1. The V segment lost 0 bases and the J segment 4 bases; nucleotides outside the gene matches: 6. The CDR3 spans 17 residues. Germline V gene lookup returns CDR1 MNHEY and CDR2 SMNVEV (reference sequence). In DNA form, the CDR3 reads TGTGCCAGCAGTTTATCAGGACAGGTCCTTTATAATTCACCCCTCCACTTT. Protein sequence: CASSLSGQVLYNSPLHF.

V gene TRBV27 combines with J gene TRBJ2-7; D is ambiguous. V lost 3 bases to trimming and J lost 0 bases, with 6 bases between them. Germline values: CDR1 MNHEY, CDR2 SMNVEV (reference sequence). This CDR3 contains 13 residues. The CDR3 region has the DNA TGTGCCAGCAGTTTGGCGTTCTCCTACGAGCAGTACTTC. This gives the protein CASSLAFSYEQYF.

The sample holds one count of this clone. V is TRBV27 and J is TRBJ1-3; D uncertain. CDR1 MNHEY and CDR2 SMNVEV come from the germline V gene (reference sequence). V lost 2 bases and J lost 3, with 8 bases in between. The CDR3 covers 14 residues. The CDR3 protein is CASSLRENGNTIYF. For the CDR3, the DNA is TGTGCCAGCAGTTTACGGGAAAATGGAAACACCATATATTTT.

V and J are TRBV11-2 and TRBJ2-1; no reliable D call. V lost 5 bases to trimming and J lost 8 bases, with 7 bases between them. The CDR3 has 11 residues. Germline loops: CDR1 SGHAT, CDR2 FQNNGV. The CDR3 here is CASSPWYEQFF. DNA for the CDR3: TGTGCCAGCAGCCCATGGTATGAGCAGTTCTTC.

This clone was seen a few times. V is TRBV20-1 and J is TRBJ2-7; no clear D. The CDR3 consists of 11 residues. The ends were cut back, 3 bases at V and 3 bases at J, with 6 bases in the middle. CDR1 is DFQATT, CDR2 SNEGSKA, per germline (reference sequence). The CDR3 sequence is CSASAHYEQYF. CDR3 nucleotide sequence: TGCAGTGCTAGCGCCCACTACGAGCAGTACTTC.

The chain is built from TRBV6-5 and TRBJ2-7; 11 positions match TRBD1. Germline CDR1 MNHEY, CDR2 SVGAGI. J was trimmed by 3 bases and V by 4 bases; bases with no gene match: 8. This CDR3 has 16 residues. DNA for the CDR3: TGTGCCAGCAGTTCTGGGACAGGGGGAAGTATCTACGAGCAGTACTTC. Protein sequence: CASSSGTGGSIYEQYF.

This sequence joins TRBV2 and TRBJ2-2; TRBD1 matches 9 bases. J gave up 5 bases and V 7 bases, and 8 bases lay outside the gene matches. The CDR3 extends over 15 amino acids. CDR1 is SNHLY, CDR2 FYNNEI, per germline. CDR3 nucleotide sequence: TGTGCCAGCAAACTACAGGGGGCACGAACCGGGGAGCTGTTTTTT. Its translation: CASKLQGARTGELFF.

The genes are TRBV6-6 and TRBJ2-1; 8 bases are a match to TRBD2. Germline CDR1 and CDR2: MNHNY and SVGAGI (reference sequence). Trimming at V came to 6 bases and at J to 5 bases, leaving 9 bases not matched to a gene. The CDR3 is made up of 15 amino acids. This CDR3 is CASSSQLADHNEQFF. Written as DNA, the CDR3 is TGTGCCAGCAGCTCCCAACTAGCGGACCACAATGAGCAGTTCTTC.

The chain has TRBV5-1 and TRBJ1-1; no reliable D call. Germline V CDR1 and CDR2: SGHRS, YFSETQ. Trimming left V 2 bases short and J 0 bases short, with 14 bases between. The CDR3 has 16 amino acids. The CDR3 DNA sequence: TGCGCCAGCAGCTTCAGAGGTTGGGGATTGAACACTGAAGCTTTCTTT. Amino acids: CASSFRGWGLNTEAFF.

The chain couples TRBV30 to TRBJ1-4; perhaps TRBD1 as D (5 bases). The CDR3 extends over 13 amino acids. CDR1 is GTSNPN and CDR2 is SVGIG in the germline V gene (reference sequence). Trimming stripped 3 bases from V and 11 bases from J, with 16 bases between. The CDR3 protein is CAWRDTGIGKLFF. DNA for the CDR3: TGTGCCTGGAGGGACACCGGGATAGGGAAACTGTTTTTT.

The rearrangement uses TRBV7-2 and TRBJ2-7; maybe TRBD2 (5 bases). Trimming removed 2 bases from V and 2 bases from J, with 16 bases in between. The CDR3 length is 16 residues. Per germline, CDR1 SGHTA and CDR2 FQGNSA. The CDR3 bases are TGTGCCAGCAGCTTACCCCCGCGGGCCCTCCCCTACGAGCAGTACTTC. As protein: CASSLPPRALPYEQYF.

The table lists this clone with a few counts. This sequence joins TRBV18 and TRBJ2-6; the match to TRBD1 covers 9 bases. CDR1 and CDR2 from the germline V gene are KGHSH and LQKENI. The CDR3 spans 15 residues. V lost 6 bases and J lost 6; bases outside the gene matches: 6. The CDR3 is CASSLEQGAANVLTF. The CDR3 nucleotides read TGTGCCAGCTCCCTAGAACAGGGGGCGGCCAACGTCCTGACTTTC.

V and J are TRBV30 and TRBJ1-1; 8 nucleotides line up with TRBD1. The J segment lost 7 bases and the V segment lost 0 bases, leaving 7 bases of the junction unmatched. Germline V gene data show CDR1 as GTSNPN and CDR2 as SVGIG (reference sequence). This CDR3 has 14 residues. The DNA of the CDR3 is TGTGCCTGGAGTGTCGGCAGGGGGCGCGGTGAAGCTTTCTTT. It codes for CAWSVGRGRGEAFF.

This clone was observed a handful of times. The gene calls are TRBV6-6 and TRBJ1-5; 7 positions match TRBD1. The CDR3 covers 15 residues. The junction had 3 bases not matched to a gene; V was cut back by 3 bases and J by 1 base. Per the germline V gene, CDR1 is MNHNY and CDR2 is SVGAGI (reference sequence). CDR3 protein: CASSYTGESNQPQHF. In DNA, the CDR3 is TGTGCCAGCAGTTATACAGGGGAGAGCAATCAGCCCCAGCATTTT.

The V gene is TRBV15, the J gene TRBJ1-1; TRBD1 might be the D (5 bases). Germline CDR1 is LNHNV and CDR2 is YYDKDF (reference sequence). The CDR3 sequence is 15 residues long. Trimming removed 3 bases at V and 1 base at J, with 12 bases between. The CDR3 DNA is TGTGCCACCAGCAGGACAGCAGTCGGGAACACTGAAGCTTTCTTT. Its protein is CATSRTAVGNTEAFF.

This clone was counted only a few times. This sequence joins TRBV7-2 and TRBJ2-1; no clear D gene. Per germline, CDR1 SGHTA and CDR2 FQGNSA. The CDR3 runs to 15 residues. With 1 base removed from V and 3 bases from J, the gap between germline ends came to 10 bases. The CDR3, as DNA: TGTGCCAGCAGCTTAGTTTACCAGGACTACAATGAGCAGTTCTTC. It is translated as CASSLVYQDYNEQFF.

This clone was observed a single time. The chain recombines TRBV4-1 with TRBJ2-7; D not certain. Germline V gene lookup returns CDR1 MGHRA and CDR2 YSYEKL. This CDR3 spans 14 amino acids. Between the trimmed V and J ends, which lost 0 bases and 1 base, there was a span of 7 bases. CDR3 sequence (DNA): TGCGCCAGCAGCCAAGATCGCCGGTCCTACGAGCAGTACTTC. Translated, it gives CASSQDRRSYEQYF.

The J gene is TRBJ1-1, the V gene TRBV6-5; TRBD1 agrees at 10 bases. The trim removed 2 bases at V and 2 bases at J, leaving 5 bases unmatched. Germline V gene lookup returns CDR1 MNHEY and CDR2 SVGAGI. This CDR3 is built from 16 residues. This chain's CDR3 is CASSYQPTGGNTEAFF. CDR3 bases: TGTGCCAGCAGTTACCAACCGACAGGGGGCAACACTGAAGCTTTCTTT.

The V and J genes are TRBV27 and TRBJ2-6, with D perhaps matching TRBD2 (6 bases). CDR1 and CDR2 (germline): MNHEY, SMNVEV (reference sequence). V lost 2 bases and J 3 bases, leaving 14 bases between the germline ends. The CDR3 contains 17 residues. CDR3 in DNA: TGTGCCAGCAGTTTAAGGGCAGGGACTGTTGGGGCCAACGTCCTGACTTTC. Protein product: CASSLRAGTVGANVLTF.

The rearrangement uses TRBV27 and TRBJ1-3; D gene uncertain. V lost 4 bases and J 0 bases, leaving 10 bases between the germline ends. Germline V gene sequence: CDR1 MNHEY, CDR2 SMNVEV (reference sequence). The CDR3 length is 15 residues. CDR3: CASSSAARSGNTIYF. CDR3 in DNA: TGTGCCAGCAGTTCGGCGGCCCGCTCTGGAAACACCATATATTTT.

This chain joins TRBV10-1 and TRBJ1-1, with D perhaps matching TRBD1 (6 bases). Deletions cut 8 bases from V and 2 bases from J, with 15 bases between. Germline loops: CDR1 WNHNN, CDR2 SYGVQD (reference sequence). The CDR3 is made up of 14 amino acids. CDR3 DNA: TGCGCCAGCTACCCCTTACAGGGCAACACTGAAGCTTTCTTT. Amino acids: CASYPLQGNTEAFF.

The rearrangement links TRBV7-9 to TRBJ1-1, with D tentatively TRBD1 (5 bases). V was cut by 2 bases and J by 4 bases, with 8 bases left in between. CDR3 length: 13 residues. Germline V CDR1 and CDR2: SEHNR, FQNEAQ (reference sequence). The DNA for the CDR3 is TGTGCCAGCAGCTTACGGGGGGGCACTGAAGCTTTCTTT. It specifies CASSLRGGTEAFF.

This chain uses TRBV28 with TRBJ1-5; D call uncertain. Trimming removed 3 bases at V and 2 bases at J, with 5 bases between. The CDR3 totals 13 residues. The germline CDR1 and CDR2 sequences are MDHEN and SYDVKM. The CDR3 sequence: CASSLAGNQPQHF. The CDR3 bases are TGTGCCAGCAGTTTGGCAGGCAATCAGCCCCAGCATTTT.

V gene TRBV27 combines with J gene TRBJ1-1; D not resolved. V gave up 3 bases and J gave up 11 bases, with 22 bases separating them. The CDR3 is 15 amino acids. CDR1 and CDR2 (germline): MNHEY, SMNVEV (reference sequence). In nucleotides, the CDR3 is TGTGCCAGCAGTTTCTCCCCCGTGGAACCCCTTTTGGCTTTCTTT. This sequence encodes CASSFSPVEPLLAFF.

The gene calls are TRBV28 and TRBJ2-1, with 7 bases matching TRBD2. From germline, CDR1 is MDHEN and CDR2 SYDVKM. Trimming at V came to 0 bases and at J to 8 bases, leaving 1 base not matched to a gene. The CDR3 is made up of 13 amino acids. The CDR3 bases are TGTGCCAGCAGTTTATGGGGAGGGCATGAGCAGTTCTTC. This translates into CASSLWGGHEQFF.

This clone appeared a single time. The genes are TRBV28 and TRBJ2-2, with D unclear. Germline CDR1 and CDR2: MDHEN and SYDVKM. With 1 base removed from V and 6 bases from J, the gap between germline ends came to 6 bases. This CDR3 region has 13 residues. The DNA for the CDR3 is TGTGCCAGCAGTTTATATGAGCCCGGGGAGCTGTTTTTT. Translated, it gives CASSLYEPGELFF.